This passage covers 7 T cell receptor beta chains from one sample sequenced in a study of T-cell memory formation after mild COVID-19. From the 5' RACE reads, TCRdb called clonotypes with MiXCR, one entry per CDR3 protein. This sample has roughly 110,000 distinct CDR3 sequences, with 13% to 15% found just once. The sample comprised PBMCs or a T cell subset sorted from them (not recorded which). The receptors derive from a man aged 18 to 30 who had mild COVID-19 (a few samples of this study predate the infection). Cell type and time point are not known.

On this clonotype itself: This may arise from a read error, as a much more abundant clone is one base away. The CDR3 bases are TGTGCCAGCAGCCAGACAGGGGGCACTGAAGCTTTCTTT. It is translated as CASSQTGGTEAFF. V gene TRBV11-2 combines with J gene TRBJ1-1, with TRBD1 matching over 9 bases. V dropped 5 bases and J dropped 4; count of bases not matched to a gene: 2. The length of the CDR3 is 13 residues. CDR1 and CDR2 (germline): SGHAT, FQNNGV. The full variable domain, in which reference TRBV11-2 and TRBJ1-1 provide the parts outside the CDR3, is EAGVAQSPRYKIIEKRQSVAFWCNPISGHATLYWYQQILGQGPKLLIQFQNNGVVDDSQLPKDRFSAERLKGVDSTLKIQPAKLEDSAVYLCASSQTGGTEAFFGQGTRLTVV.

V gene TRBV5-1 combines with J gene TRBJ1-6; D possibly corresponds to TRBD1 (5 bases). Germline CDR1 is SGHRS and CDR2 is YFSETQ. V shed 4 bases and J shed 7 bases, with 12 bases lying between them. The CDR3 totals 14 residues. CDR3 region: CASSPRRGNSPLHF. The CDR3 DNA reads as TGCGCCAGCAGCCCACGACGGGGGAATTCACCCCTCCACTTT.

The chain carries TRBV4-1 and TRBJ2-5; 10 nucleotides agree with TRBD2. This CDR3 contains 15 residues. Unmatched junction bases numbered 7, after V lost 4 bases and J lost 5 bases. Germline loops: CDR1 MGHRA, CDR2 YSYEKL. In DNA, the CDR3 is TGCGCCAGCAGCCGGAGCGGGGGGGCCGGGGAGACCCAGTACTTC. It is translated as CASSRSGGAGETQYF.

The chain recombines TRBV7-2 with TRBJ2-3; no firm D call. Germline V gene lookup returns CDR1 SGHTA and CDR2 FQGNSA. The V gene lost 5 bases and the J gene lost 3 bases, with 6 bases spanning the gap. The CDR3 length is 12 residues. CDR3 protein: CASSDFTDTQYF. CDR3 bases: TGTGCCAGCAGCGACTTTACAGATACGCAGTATTTT. The full variable domain, its missing parts supplied by reference TRBV7-2 and TRBJ2-3, is GAGVSQSPSNKVTEKGKDVELRCDPISGHTALYWYRQSLGQGLEFLIYFQGNSAPDKSGLPSDRFSAERTGGSVSTLTIQRTQQEDSAVYLCASSDFTDTQYFGPGTRLTVL.

Points on this clonotype: This may come from a read error, since a much larger clone is one base off. The V gene is TRBV7-9, the J gene TRBJ1-1; D is unclear. The CDR3 spans 12 residues. The V and J ends lost 3 bases and 1 base respectively, with 3 bases between them. Germline CDR1 reads SEHNR; CDR2 reads FQNEAQ (reference sequence). CDR3 DNA sequence: TGTGCCAGCAGCTTCGAGAACACTGAAGCTTTCTTT. Translating gives CASSFENTEAFF. Full variable domain (rest looked up from reference TRBV7-9 and TRBJ1-1): DTGVSQNPRHKITKRGQNVTFRCDPISEHNRLYWYRQTLGQGPEFLTYFQNEAQLEKSRLLSDRFSAERPKGSFSTLEIQRTEQGDSAMYLCASSFENTEAFFGQGTRLTVV.

This clonotype has just a few counts. The J gene is TRBJ2-5, the V gene TRBV6-5; no reliable D call. The CDR3 covers 14 residues. V dropped 5 bases and J dropped 1 base, with 11 bases sitting between them. The germline V gene encodes CDR1 MNHEY and CDR2 SVGAGI. The CDR3 nucleotides read TGTGCCAGCAGTCCCGGTGTTGTCCAAGAGACCCAGTACTTC. This translates into CASSPGVVQETQYF.

This sequence joins TRBV6-1 and TRBJ1-2, with TRBD1 identical over 7 bases. CDR1 is MNHNS and CDR2 is SASEGT in the germline V gene. The CDR3 loop spans 15 amino acids. After removal of 0 bases from V and 4 bases from J, the junction contained 5 bases not matched to a gene. DNA for the CDR3: TGTGCCAGCAGTGAAGCAGGGGGCTGGGGCTATGGCTACACCTTC. Translation gives CASSEAGGWGYGYTF.